This TCR beta chain was recorded in a study of identical twins. After template switching added a universal primer site, the resulting cDNA carried unique molecular identifiers. TCRdb re-derived calls from the 5' RACE reads in MiXCR, one entry per CDR3 protein. The sample carries 430,000 or so distinct CDR3 sequences, roughly 26% recorded once. These records were also assigned to another study, of T cells expressing NK-cell markers. That paper adds: HCMV seropositivity marked most of the eight sequenced donors; one was seronegative. A range of about 1.0-7.0% of CD8+ T cells consisted of dominant NKG2C+ clonotypes in about six donors. Similarly, these clonotypes led the CD3+CD56-NKG2C+ fraction as well in a few donors.

Sequences were obtained from CD4+ T cells sorted from blood. This TCR came from a woman aged 18-29 years in good health.

DNA for the CDR3: TGCGCCAGCACCCGGGCTAATCCCAACCAAGAGACCCAGTACTTC. Encoded protein: CASTRANPNQETQYF. The chain has TRBV5-1 and TRBJ2-5; D call uncertain. The germline gives CDR1 SGHRS, CDR2 YFSETQ. The CDR3 is made up of 15 amino acids. V was cut by 6 bases and J by 0 bases, with 15 bases left in between.